The 22 T cell receptor beta chains given below trace back to one sample, sequenced in a study of post-analysis software for immune sequencing data. Study conclusions and caveats: In patients, about 5 TRBV segments were more frequent than in controls, with TRBV5-6, TRBV5-1 and TRBV20-1 among them.

The antigens these receptors bind are not known. cDNA libraries for TCR beta contained unique molecular identifiers. TCRdb re-analysed the PCR reads in MiXCR, keeping a single row per CDR3 protein. The sample includes approximately 350,000 distinct CDR3 sequences, roughly 30% of them seen just once. The sequenced sample was blood. The receptors stem from a girl between 5 and 17 years old with multiple sclerosis.

The chain has TRBV9 and TRBJ1-2; 7 bases line up with TRBD1. The CDR3 consists of 15 residues. Losses at the gene ends were 3 bases for V and 8 bases for J; bases not matched to a gene: 13. Germline V CDR1 and CDR2: SGDLS, YYNGEE. CDR3 in DNA: TGTGCCAGCAGCGCCCAGATGGGGGGACAGAAGGGCTACACCTTC. As protein: CASSAQMGGQKGYTF.

There are a few counts of this clonotype. The chain employs TRBV20-1 and TRBJ2-5; no clear D gene. Germline CDR1 and CDR2: DFQATT and SNEGSKA (reference sequence). The length of the CDR3 is 14 residues. Trimming took off 1 base at V and 0 bases at J, with 9 bases between the two ends. Here the CDR3 reads CSARVRVDQETQYF. CDR3 bases: TGCAGTGCTAGAGTTCGTGTAGACCAAGAGACCCAGTACTTC.

This clonotype was observed a handful of times. This rearrangement joins TRBV20-1 to TRBJ2-7, with TRBD1 as a possible D gene (5 bases). The CDR3 loop spans 15 amino acids. From germline, CDR1 is DFQATT and CDR2 SNEGSKA (reference sequence). V was pared by 0 bases and J by 2 bases, with 14 bases between. CDR3 residues: CSARDPKGPTYEQYF. DNA of the CDR3: TGCAGTGCTAGAGATCCGAAGGGGCCCACCTACGAGCAGTACTTC.

Only a few counts were recorded for this clonotype. This sequence joins TRBV6-6 and TRBJ2-3; no clear D. V dropped 1 base and J dropped 4 bases, with 3 bases sitting between them. The germline V gene encodes CDR1 MNHNY and CDR2 SVGAGI (reference sequence). The CDR3 loop spans 12 amino acids. As DNA, the CDR3 is TGTGCCAGCAGTTACTTGGCAGATACGCAGTATTTT. Protein: CASSYLADTQYF.

J is TRBJ1-5 and V is TRBV6-6; no firm D call. The germline V gene has CDR1 MNHNY and CDR2 SVGAGI (reference sequence). The CDR3 is made up of 12 amino acids. V dropped 7 bases and J dropped 3 bases, with 7 bases sitting between them. This chain's CDR3 is CASKVDNQPQHF. The CDR3, as DNA: TGTGCCAGCAAAGTGGACAATCAGCCCCAGCATTTT.

V usage is TRBV6-6 and J usage is TRBJ2-7; 9 bases are shared with TRBD1. CDR3 length: 17 residues. V shed 2 bases, J shed 5 bases, and the junction held 13 bases outside the gene matches. CDR1 and CDR2 (germline): MNHNY, SVGAGI (reference sequence). CDR3 sequence: CASSYPTSGTGSNEQYF. The CDR3 nucleotides read TGTGCCAGCAGTTACCCTACATCCGGGACAGGGAGCAACGAGCAGTACTTC.

The J gene is TRBJ1-2, the V gene TRBV18, with TRBD1 as a possible D gene (5 bases). Per the germline V gene, CDR1 is KGHSH and CDR2 is LQKENI. There are 15 residues in the CDR3. Trimming cost V 3 bases and J 4 bases, with 15 bases left between them. The CDR3 DNA reads TGTGCCAGCTCACCTCGGCAGGGAGGGGTCTATGGCTACACCTTC. It specifies CASSPRQGGVYGYTF.

This clonotype showed up just once. For the CDR3, the DNA is TGCGCCAGCAGCTTGGGTGGAGGCCCGAAATCCTACGAGCAGTACTTC. Protein: CASSLGGGPKSYEQYF. V and J are TRBV5-1 and TRBJ2-7, with a possible D match to TRBD2 (5 bases). The V gene's germline CDR1 is SGHRS and CDR2 YFSETQ. The V and J ends lost 0 bases and 1 base respectively, with 14 bases between them. CDR3 size: 16 residues.

The chain carries TRBV14 and TRBJ2-3; possible D gene TRBD1, 6 bases. Germline V gene sequence: CDR1 SGHDN, CDR2 FVKESK. The CDR3 sequence is 16 residues long. V dropped 5 bases and J dropped 2 bases, with 17 bases sitting between them. CDR3 protein: CASSKLWDTSTDTQYF. In DNA form, the CDR3 reads TGTGCCAGCAGCAAGCTCTGGGACACCTCCACAGATACGCAGTATTTT.

The V and J genes are TRBV6-2 or TRBV6-3 and TRBJ2-1; a weak D match, TRBD1 (5 bases). V shed 9 bases and J shed 12 bases, with 15 bases lying between them. Germline values: CDR1 MNHEY, CDR2 SVGEGT. The CDR3 totals 11 residues. The CDR3 bases are TGTGCCAGGTTTTCCATTACAGGGCAGTTCTTC. Its translation is CARFSITGQFF.

V gene TRBV12-3 or TRBV12-4 combines with J gene TRBJ2-1; TRBD1 matches 7 bases. The V gene end was trimmed by 4 bases and the J gene end by 9 bases; junction bases not matched to a gene: 6. This CDR3 contains 13 residues. This CDR3 reads CASSSPRTGEQFF. CDR3 DNA: TGTGCCAGCAGTTCCCCGAGGACAGGTGAGCAGTTCTTC.

CDR3 region: CASSQVLRVFTASPLHF. The CDR3 coding sequence is TGCGCCAGCAGCCAAGTGCTCAGGGTCTTCACGGCGTCACCCCTCCACTTT. The V gene is TRBV4-1, the J gene TRBJ1-6; tentatively, D is TRBD1 (5 bases). Between the trimmed V and J ends, which lost 1 base and 10 bases, there was a span of 20 bases. The CDR3 is made up of 17 amino acids. The V gene's germline CDR1 is MGHRA and CDR2 YSYEKL.

There are a few counts of this clonotype. The J gene is TRBJ1-2, the V gene TRBV20-1; D is perhaps TRBD1 (6 bases). Germline assignment: CDR1 DFQATT and CDR2 SNEGSKA (reference sequence). The CDR3 runs to 12 residues. The ends were cut back, 0 bases at V and 5 bases at J, with 7 bases in the middle. The CDR3 region has the DNA TGCAGTGCTAGAGAAGGACAGTATGGCTACACCTTC. Protein product: CSAREGQYGYTF.

The gene calls are TRBV7-2 and TRBJ2-5, with TRBD1 matching over 7 bases. Germline assignment: CDR1 SGHTA and CDR2 FQGNSA. This CDR3 is 15 amino acids long. With V trimmed by 5 bases and J by 4 bases, 10 bases remained unmatched. DNA of the CDR3: TGTGCCAGCAGCGTGGTCCGGGACAGAGGAGAGACCCAGTACTTC. This gives the protein CASSVVRDRGETQYF.

The rearrangement links TRBV3-1 to TRBJ2-5, with a possible D match to TRBD1 (5 bases). The germline V and J ends were trimmed by 7 bases and 5 bases, with 14 bases remaining between them. The CDR3 loop spans 13 amino acids. Germline V gives CDR1 LGHDT, CDR2 YNNKEL (reference sequence). CDR3 nucleotide sequence: TGTGCCAGCACCCAGGGTCTGCGGGAGACCCAGTACTTC. Translating it yields CASTQGLRETQYF.

The rearrangement links TRBV5-6 to TRBJ1-2; 8 nucleotides agree with TRBD1. CDR1 is SGHDT and CDR2 is YYEEEE in the germline V gene. V gave up 4 bases and J gave up 5 bases; unmatched junction bases: 10. The CDR3 contains 15 residues. CDR3 sequence (DNA): TGTGCCAGCAGCCCCTTCGAGGACAGGGCTTATGGCTACACCTTC. Translation: CASSPFEDRAYGYTF.

The chain is built from TRBV29-1 and TRBJ2-7; D is possibly TRBD1 (6 bases). Trimming took 1 base from V and 2 from J, leaving 18 bases between them. Germline loops: CDR1 SQVTM, CDR2 ANQGSEA. This CDR3 region has 16 residues. This CDR3 reads CSVEAGLTGITYEQYF. Here the CDR3 DNA reads TGCAGCGTTGAAGCGGGCCTCACAGGGATTACCTACGAGCAGTACTTC.

On this clonotype: This clone may be a read error of a much larger clone one base away. The genes are TRBV5-1 and TRBJ2-5; D is possibly TRBD2 (5 bases). The CDR3 consists of 12 residues. Trimming cost V 10 bases and J 5 bases, with 15 bases left between them. CDR1 and CDR2 (germline): SGHRS, YFSETQ. CDR3 protein: CAGGRTGETQYF. CDR3 in DNA: TGCGCCGGCGGACGGACGGGGGAGACCCAGTACTTC.

The J gene is TRBJ2-3, the V gene TRBV5-1, with D hard to call. The CDR3 sequence is 15 residues long. Germline assignment: CDR1 SGHRS and CDR2 YFSETQ. Trimming stripped 1 base from V and 4 bases from J, with 13 bases between. DNA for the CDR3: TGCGCCAGCAGCTTGTCGGTCGTCCGAGCAGATACGCAGTATTTT. Protein product: CASSLSVVRADTQYF. The full variable domain, rest sourced from reference TRBV5-1 and TRBJ2-3, is KAGVTQTPRYLIKTRGQQVTLSCSPISGHRSVSWYQQTPGQGLQFLFEYFSETQRNKGNFPGRFSGRQFSNSRSEMNVSTLELGDSALYLCASSLSVVRADTQYFGPGTRLTVL.

This clonotype has a handful of counts. The chain couples TRBV5-1 to TRBJ2-5, with unresolved D. The end of the DNA is better explained by TRBJ2-7, so the J call may be wrong. This CDR3 region has 13 residues. CDR1 and CDR2 (germline): SGHRS, YFSETQ. CDR3 sequence reads: CASSLFSTYEQYF. CDR3 DNA: TGCGCCAGCAGCTTGTTCTCGACCTACGAGCAGTACTTC.

This clonotype was seen more than once but under ten times. J is TRBJ1-2 and V is TRBV5-1; 9 positions agree with TRBD1. Germline CDR1 and CDR2: SGHRS and YFSETQ. J lost 1 base, V lost 4 bases, and 5 bases had no gene match. This CDR3 contains 15 residues. The CDR3 region has the DNA TGCGCCAGCAGCCACGACAGGGGGGATAACTATGGCTACACCTTC. This gives the protein CASSHDRGDNYGYTF.

This clonotype appeared a few times. The chain combines TRBV7-8 with TRBJ2-7; D unclear. The V end was cut by 5 bases, the J end by 0 bases, with 14 bases between. The CDR3 is made up of 15 amino acids. Germline V gene data show CDR1 as SGHVS and CDR2 as FQNEAQ. The chain's CDR3 is CASSLIVVGSYEQYF. The CDR3 DNA is TGTGCCAGCAGCCTGATAGTAGTAGGCTCCTACGAGCAGTACTTC.